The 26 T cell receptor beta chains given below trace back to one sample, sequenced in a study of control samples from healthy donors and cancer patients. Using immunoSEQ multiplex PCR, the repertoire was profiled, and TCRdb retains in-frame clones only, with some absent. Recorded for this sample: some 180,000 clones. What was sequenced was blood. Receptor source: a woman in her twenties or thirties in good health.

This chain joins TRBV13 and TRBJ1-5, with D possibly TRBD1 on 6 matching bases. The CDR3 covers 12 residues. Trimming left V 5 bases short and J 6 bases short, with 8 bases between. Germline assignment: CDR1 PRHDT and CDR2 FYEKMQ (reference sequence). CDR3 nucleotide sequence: TGTGCCAGCAGCCCCAGGGGTCAGCCCCAGCATTTT. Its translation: CASSPRGQPQHF.

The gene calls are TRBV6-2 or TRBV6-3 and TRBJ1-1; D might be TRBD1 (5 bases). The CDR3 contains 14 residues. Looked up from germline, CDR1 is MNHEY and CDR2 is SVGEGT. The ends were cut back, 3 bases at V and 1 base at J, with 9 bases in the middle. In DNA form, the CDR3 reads TGTGCCAGCAGTTATCCGGACACGAACACTGAAGCTTTCTTT. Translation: CASSYPDTNTEAFF.

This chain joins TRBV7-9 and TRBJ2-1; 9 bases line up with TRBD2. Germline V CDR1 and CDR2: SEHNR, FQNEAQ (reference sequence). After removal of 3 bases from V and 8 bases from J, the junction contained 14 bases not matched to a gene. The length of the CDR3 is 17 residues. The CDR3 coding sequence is TGTGCCAGCAGCTTTCGGGGGCGGGGGGGCCAGTATGATGAGCAGTTCTTC. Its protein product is CASSFRGRGGQYDEQFF.

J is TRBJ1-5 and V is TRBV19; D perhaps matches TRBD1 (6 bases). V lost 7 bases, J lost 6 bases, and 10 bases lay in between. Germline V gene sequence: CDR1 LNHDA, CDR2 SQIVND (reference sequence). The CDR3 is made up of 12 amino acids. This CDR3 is CASIGGRQPQHF. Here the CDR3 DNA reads TGTGCCAGTATAGGGGGTCGTCAGCCCCAGCATTTT.

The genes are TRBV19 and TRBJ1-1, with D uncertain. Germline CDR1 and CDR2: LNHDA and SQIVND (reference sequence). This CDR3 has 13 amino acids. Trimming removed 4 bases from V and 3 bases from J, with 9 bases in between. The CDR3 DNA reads TGTGCCAGTAGTACCGAAGGTGACACTGAAGCTTTCTTT. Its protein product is CASSTEGDTEAFF.

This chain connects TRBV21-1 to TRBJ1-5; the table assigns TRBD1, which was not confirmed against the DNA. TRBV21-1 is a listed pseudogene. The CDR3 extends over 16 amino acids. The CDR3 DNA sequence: TGTGCCAGCAGCATCATTGAGGACAGTAACAATCAGCCCCAGCATTTT. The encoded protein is CASSIIEDSNNQPQHF.

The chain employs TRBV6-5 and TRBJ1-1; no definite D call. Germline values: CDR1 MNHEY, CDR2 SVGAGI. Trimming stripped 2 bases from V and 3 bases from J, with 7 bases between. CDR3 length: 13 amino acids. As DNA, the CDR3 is TGTGCCAGCAGTTACCTGGGGTACACTGAAGCTTTCTTT. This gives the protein CASSYLGYTEAFF.

CDR3 bases: TGTGCCAGCTCCTCTAGGGGGGCAGGTAGTAACTATGGCTACACCTTC. Translation: CASSSRGAGSNYGYTF. This chain uses TRBV7-8 with TRBJ1-2, with D possibly being TRBD1 (6 bases). Per the germline V gene, CDR1 is SGHVS and CDR2 is FQNEAQ. The CDR3 runs 16 residues. Trimming removed 8 bases at V and 1 base at J, with 20 bases between.

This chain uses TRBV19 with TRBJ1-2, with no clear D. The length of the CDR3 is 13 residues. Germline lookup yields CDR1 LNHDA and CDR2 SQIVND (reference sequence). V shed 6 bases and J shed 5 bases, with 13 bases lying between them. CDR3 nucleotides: TGTGCCAGTAGCGCCCCCTCCGTATATGGCTACACCTTC. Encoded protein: CASSAPSVYGYTF.

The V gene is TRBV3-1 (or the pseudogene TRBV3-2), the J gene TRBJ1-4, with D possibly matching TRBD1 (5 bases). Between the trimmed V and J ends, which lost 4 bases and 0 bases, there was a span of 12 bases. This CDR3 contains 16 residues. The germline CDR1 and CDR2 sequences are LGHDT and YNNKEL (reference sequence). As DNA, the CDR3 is TGTGCCAGCAGCCTCCGGGACTTTGCAACTAATGAAAAACTGTTTTTT. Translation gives CASSLRDFATNEKLFF.

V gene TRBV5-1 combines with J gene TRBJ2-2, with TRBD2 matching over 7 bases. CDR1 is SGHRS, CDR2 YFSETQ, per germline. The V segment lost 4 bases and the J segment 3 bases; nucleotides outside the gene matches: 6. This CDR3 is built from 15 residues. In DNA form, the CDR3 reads TGCGCCAGCAGCCCTTGGACTAGGGACACCGGGGAGCTGTTTTTT. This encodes CASSPWTRDTGELFF. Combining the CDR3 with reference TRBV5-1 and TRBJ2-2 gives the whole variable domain KAGVTQTPRYLIKTRGQQVTLSCSPISGHRSVSWYQQTPGQGLQFLFEYFSETQRNKGNFPGRFSGRQFSNSRSEMNVSTLELGDSALYLCASSPWTRDTGELFFGEGSRLTVL.

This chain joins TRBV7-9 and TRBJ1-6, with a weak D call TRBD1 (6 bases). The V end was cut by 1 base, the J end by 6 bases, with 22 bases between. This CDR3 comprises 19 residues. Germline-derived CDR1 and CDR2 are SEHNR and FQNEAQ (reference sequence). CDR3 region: CASSLEASYGGRGNSPLHF. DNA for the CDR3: TGTGCCAGCAGCTTAGAGGCGTCTTATGGTGGCAGGGGTAATTCACCCCTCCACTTT.

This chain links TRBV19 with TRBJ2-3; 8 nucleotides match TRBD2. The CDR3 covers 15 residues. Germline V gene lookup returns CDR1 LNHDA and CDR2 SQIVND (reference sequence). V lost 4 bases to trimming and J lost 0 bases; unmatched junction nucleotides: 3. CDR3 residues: CASSNRGGSTDTQYF. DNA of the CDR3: TGTGCCAGTAGTAATCGGGGGGGTAGCACAGATACGCAGTATTTT.

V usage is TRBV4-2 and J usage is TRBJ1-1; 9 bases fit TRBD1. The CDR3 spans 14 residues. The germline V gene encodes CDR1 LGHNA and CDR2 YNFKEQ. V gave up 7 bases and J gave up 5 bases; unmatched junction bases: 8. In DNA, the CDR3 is TGTGCCAGCAAACTGGGACAGGGTCGGACTGAAGCTTTCTTT. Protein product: CASKLGQGRTEAFF.

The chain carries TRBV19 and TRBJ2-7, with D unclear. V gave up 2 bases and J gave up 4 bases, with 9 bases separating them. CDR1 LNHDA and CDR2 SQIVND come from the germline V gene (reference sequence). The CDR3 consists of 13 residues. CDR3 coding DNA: TGTGCCAGTAGTATAACTCTGGAGTACGAGCAGTACTTC. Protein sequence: CASSITLEYEQYF.

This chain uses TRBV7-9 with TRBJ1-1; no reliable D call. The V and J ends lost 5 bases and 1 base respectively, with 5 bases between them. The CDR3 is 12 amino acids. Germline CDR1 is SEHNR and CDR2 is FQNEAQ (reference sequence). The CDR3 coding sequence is TGTGCCAGCAGCCGCCAGAACACTGAAGCTTTCTTT. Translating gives CASSRQNTEAFF.

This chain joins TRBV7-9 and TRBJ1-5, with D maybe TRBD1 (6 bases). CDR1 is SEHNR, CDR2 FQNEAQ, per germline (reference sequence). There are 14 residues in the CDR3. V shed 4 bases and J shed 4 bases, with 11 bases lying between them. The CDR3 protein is CASSSSGENQPQHF. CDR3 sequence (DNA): TGTGCCAGCAGCTCTTCAGGGGAAAATCAGCCCCAGCATTTT.

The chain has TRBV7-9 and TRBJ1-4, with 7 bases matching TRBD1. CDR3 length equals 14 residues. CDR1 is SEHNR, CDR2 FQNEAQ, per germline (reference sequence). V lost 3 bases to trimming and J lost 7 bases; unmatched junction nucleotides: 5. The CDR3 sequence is CASSLTGPGEKLFF. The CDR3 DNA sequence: TGTGCCAGCAGCTTGACAGGGCCGGGTGAAAAACTGTTTTTT.

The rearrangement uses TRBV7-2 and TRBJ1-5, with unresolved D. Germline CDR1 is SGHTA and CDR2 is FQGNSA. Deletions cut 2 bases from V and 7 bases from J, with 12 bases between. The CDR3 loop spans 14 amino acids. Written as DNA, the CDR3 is TGTGCCAGCAGCTTATCTGGAGGGAACCAGCCCCAGCATTTT. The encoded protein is CASSLSGGNQPQHF.

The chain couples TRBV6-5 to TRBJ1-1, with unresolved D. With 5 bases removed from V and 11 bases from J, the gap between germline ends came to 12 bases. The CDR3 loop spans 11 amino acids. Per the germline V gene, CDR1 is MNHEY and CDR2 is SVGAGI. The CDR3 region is CASSHLEEAFF. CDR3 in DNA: TGTGCCAGCAGTCACCTTGAAGAGGCTTTCTTT.

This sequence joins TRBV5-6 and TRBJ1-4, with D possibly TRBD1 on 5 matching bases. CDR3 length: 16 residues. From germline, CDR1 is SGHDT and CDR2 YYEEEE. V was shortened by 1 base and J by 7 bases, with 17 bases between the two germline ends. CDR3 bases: TGTGCCAGCAGCTTGAAAAGGGTGGGGCCGAGTGAAAAACTGTTTTTT. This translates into CASSLKRVGPSEKLFF.

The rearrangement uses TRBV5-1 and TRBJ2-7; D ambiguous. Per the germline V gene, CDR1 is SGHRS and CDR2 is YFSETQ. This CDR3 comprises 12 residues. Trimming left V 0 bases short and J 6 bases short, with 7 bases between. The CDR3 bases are TGCGCCAGCAGCTTGGGGCGGACCGAGCAGTACTTC. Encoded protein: CASSLGRTEQYF.

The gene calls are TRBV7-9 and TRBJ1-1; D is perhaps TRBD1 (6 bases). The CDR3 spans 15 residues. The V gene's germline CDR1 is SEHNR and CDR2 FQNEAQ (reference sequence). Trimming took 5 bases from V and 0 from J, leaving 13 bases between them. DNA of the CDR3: TGTGCCAGCAGCAAGCAGACAGGAATGAACACTGAAGCTTTCTTT. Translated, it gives CASSKQTGMNTEAFF.

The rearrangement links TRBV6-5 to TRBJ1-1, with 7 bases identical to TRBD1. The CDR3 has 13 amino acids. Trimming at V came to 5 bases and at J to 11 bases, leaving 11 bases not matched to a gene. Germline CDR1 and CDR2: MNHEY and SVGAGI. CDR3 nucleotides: TGTGCCAGCAGTCAGATACAGGGGCCGGGGGCTTTCTTT. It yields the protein CASSQIQGPGAFF.

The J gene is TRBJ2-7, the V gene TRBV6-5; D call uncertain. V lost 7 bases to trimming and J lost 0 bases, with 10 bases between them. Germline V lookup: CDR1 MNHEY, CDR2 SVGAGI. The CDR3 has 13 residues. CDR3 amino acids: CASMPASSYEQYF. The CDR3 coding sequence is TGTGCCAGCATGCCAGCGAGCTCCTACGAGCAGTACTTC.

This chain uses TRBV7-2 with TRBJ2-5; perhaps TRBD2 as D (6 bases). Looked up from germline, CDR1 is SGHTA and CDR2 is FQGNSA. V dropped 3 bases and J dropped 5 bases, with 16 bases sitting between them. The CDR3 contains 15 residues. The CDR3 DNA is TGTGCCAGCAGCTTGTCGGTAGCGGTTCGGGAGACCCAGTACTTC. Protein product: CASSLSVAVRETQYF.